These 19 T cell receptor beta chains came from one sample sequenced in a study of T cell responses to AZD1222 COVID-19 vaccine. Here immunoSEQ multiplex PCR was the method, and the copy in TCRdb shows in-frame clones only, minus some. The sample consists of 150,000 or so clones, 85% to 95% of them appearing once. Here the sequenced sample was peripheral blood, taken 28 days after the second AZD1222 dose. The receptors stem from an adult who received the AZD1222 COVID-19 vaccine.

The gene calls are TRBV4-1 and TRBJ2-7, with D possibly being TRBD1 (5 bases). Germline lookup yields CDR1 MGHRA and CDR2 YSYEKL. The V end lost 4 bases, the J end lost 4 bases, and 11 bases lay between the germline ends. The CDR3 sequence is 13 residues long. Here the CDR3 DNA reads TGCGCCAGCAGCCTCGAGCAGGGTTACGAGCAGTACTTC. Amino acids: CASSLEQGYEQYF.

The chain has TRBV6-5 and TRBJ1-6; the match to TRBD1 covers 7 bases. V lost 6 bases, J lost 4 bases, and 3 bases stayed unmatched. The CDR3 sequence is 14 residues long. Germline CDR1 reads MNHEY; CDR2 reads SVGAGI. CDR3 sequence: CASSPGQYNSPLHF. The CDR3, as DNA: TGTGCCAGCAGCCCGGGACAGTATAATTCACCCCTCCACTTT.

CDR3 residues: CASATGDTDTQYF. CDR3 bases: TGTGCCAGCGCTACAGGGGACACAGATACGCAGTATTTT. This rearrangement joins TRBV28 to TRBJ2-3; 7 bases map to TRBD1. The V and J ends lost 8 bases and 2 bases, in that order; junction bases with no gene match: 4. The CDR3 spans 13 residues. CDR1 and CDR2 (germline): MDHEN, SYDVKM.

This rearrangement joins TRBV18 to TRBJ1-3; no definite D call. Germline V CDR1 and CDR2: KGHSH, LQKENI. The length of the CDR3 is 13 residues. Trimming left V 3 bases short and J 0 bases short, with 3 bases between. CDR3 sequence (DNA): TGTGCCAGCTCACCTAACTCTGGAAACACCATATATTTT. It codes for CASSPNSGNTIYF.

The rearrangement joins TRBV19 to TRBJ1-6; D unclear. Germline V CDR1 and CDR2: LNHDA, SQIVND (reference sequence). Deletions cut 7 bases from V and 10 bases from J, with 14 bases between. The CDR3 length is 13 residues. CDR3 region: CASNSDLYSPLHF. In DNA, the CDR3 is TGTGCCAGTAACTCGGACCTCTACTCACCCCTCCACTTT.

This rearrangement joins TRBV3-1 (or the pseudogene TRBV3-2) to TRBJ2-1; 11 bases agree with TRBD2. V lost 1 base, J lost 15 bases, and 8 bases stayed unmatched. CDR3 length: 14 amino acids. Germline V lookup: CDR1 LGHDT, CDR2 YNNKEL (reference sequence). The CDR3 region has the DNA TGTGCCAGCAGCCAAGGCCTTAGCGGGAGGGGTCCGTTCTTC. Protein sequence: CASSQGLSGRGPFF.

This chain links TRBV28 with TRBJ1-6; D is perhaps TRBD1 (6 bases). Germline V gene data show CDR1 as MDHEN and CDR2 as SYDVKM. The CDR3 runs to 18 residues. Between the trimmed V and J ends, which lost 2 bases and 0 bases, there was a span of 14 bases. The CDR3 here is CASSLATGLSSYNSPLHF. The CDR3 DNA reads as TGTGCCAGCAGTTTAGCTACAGGGCTTAGCTCCTATAATTCACCCCTCCACTTT.

The chain recombines TRBV27 with TRBJ2-2; 12 positions match TRBD1. Germline V gene data show CDR1 as MNHEY and CDR2 as SMNVEV (reference sequence). The CDR3 contains 15 residues. The V segment lost 8 bases and the J segment 4 bases; nucleotides outside the gene matches: 5. Here the CDR3 DNA reads TGTGCCAGCCGAGGGACAGGGGGCTTCACCGGGGAGCTGTTTTTT. Translated, it gives CASRGTGGFTGELFF.

This chain joins TRBV13 and TRBJ1-1; no clear D gene. Germline assignment: CDR1 PRHDT and CDR2 FYEKMQ (reference sequence). This CDR3 is built from 12 residues. Trimming removed 0 bases at V and 7 bases at J, with 6 bases between. Here the CDR3 DNA reads TGTGCCAGCAGCTTAGGGACGGGTGAAGCTTTCTTT. Translated, it gives CASSLGTGEAFF.

This chain connects TRBV6-4 to TRBJ1-2, with D unclear. The V end lost 2 bases, the J end lost 4 bases, and 11 bases lay between the germline ends. The CDR3 totals 14 residues. Germline V gene lookup returns CDR1 MRHNA and CDR2 SNTAGT. The CDR3, as DNA: TGTGCCAGCAGTGACGAGGGATCGGGCTATGGCTACACCTTC. This encodes CASSDEGSGYGYTF.

The chain is built from TRBV19 and TRBJ1-5; 9 nucleotides align to TRBD1. The CDR3 is 13 amino acids. V shed 7 bases and J 5 bases; nucleotides not matched to a gene: 3. CDR1 is LNHDA and CDR2 is SQIVND in the germline V gene (reference sequence). CDR3 bases: TGTGCCAGTACTAGGACAGGGGATCAGCCCCAGCATTTT. Protein product: CASTRTGDQPQHF.

The chain combines TRBV3-1 (or the pseudogene TRBV3-2) with TRBJ1-1, with unresolved D. The CDR3 is 15 amino acids. Trimming took 1 base from V and 2 from J, leaving 11 bases between them. Germline-derived CDR1 and CDR2 are LGHDT and YNNKEL (reference sequence). CDR3 bases: TGTGCCAGCAGCCAAGGCCGCTTCTTAAACACTGAAGCTTTCTTT. Translated: CASSQGRFLNTEAFF.

The rearrangement uses TRBV3-1 (or the pseudogene TRBV3-2) and TRBJ1-2; D is ambiguous. This CDR3 comprises 15 residues. V was trimmed by 0 bases and J by 4 bases, leaving 12 bases between them. Germline V lookup: CDR1 LGHDT, CDR2 YNNKEL (reference sequence). The CDR3 DNA sequence: TGTGCCAGCAGCCAAGAACCCAGGCCCCTCTATGGCTACACCTTC. This codes for CASSQEPRPLYGYTF.

The chain employs TRBV23-1 and TRBJ2-7; D is tentatively TRBD1 or TRBD2 (5 bases each). TRBV23-1 qualifies as an ORF whose function is uncertain. The V end was cut by 2 bases, the J end by 2 bases, with 16 bases between. CDR3 length: 16 amino acids. The CDR3 loop is CASSQPVRDGAYEQYF. For the CDR3, the DNA is TGCGCCAGCAGTCAACCTGTTCGGGACGGGGCCTACGAGCAGTACTTC.

The rearrangement uses TRBV2 and TRBJ1-2, with D uncertain. V was trimmed by 1 base and J by 5 bases, leaving 11 bases between them. The CDR3 contains 14 residues. Germline lookup yields CDR1 SNHLY and CDR2 FYNNEI. The CDR3 bases are TGTGCCAGCAGTGAAGATCCATTGGGATATGGCTACACCTTC. Translating it yields CASSEDPLGYGYTF.

This sequence joins TRBV30 and TRBJ1-1; 9 bases fit TRBD1. This CDR3 region has 15 residues. CDR1 GTSNPN and CDR2 SVGIG come from the germline V gene (reference sequence). With 0 bases clipped from V and 5 bases from J, the junction kept 7 bases outside the gene matches. CDR3 region: CAWSVQGASRTEAFF. The CDR3 bases are TGTGCCTGGAGTGTACAGGGGGCAAGTCGGACTGAAGCTTTCTTT. The variable domain in full, with the rest retrieved from reference TRBV30 and TRBJ1-1, is SQTIHQWPATLVQPVGSPLSLECTVEGTSNPNLYWYRQAAGRGLQLLFYSVGIGQISSEVPQNLSASRPQDRQFILSSKKLLLSDSGFYLCAWSVQGASRTEAFFGQGTRLTVV.

V usage is TRBV24-1 and J usage is TRBJ1-1, with 9 bases lining up with TRBD1. The V gene's germline CDR1 is KGHDR and CDR2 SFDVKD. The CDR3 is 14 amino acids. Unmatched junction bases numbered 7, after V lost 5 bases and J lost 7 bases. The CDR3 here is CATSARGQGDEAFF. The DNA of the CDR3 is TGTGCCACCAGTGCCCGGGGACAGGGTGATGAAGCTTTCTTT.

The V gene is TRBV27, the J gene TRBJ1-2; D gene uncertain. V dropped 0 bases and J dropped 4 bases, with 9 bases sitting between them. Germline CDR1 is MNHEY and CDR2 is SMNVEV (reference sequence). The CDR3 length is 14 residues. CDR3 loop: CASSLSKGTYGYTF. For the CDR3, the DNA is TGTGCCAGCAGTTTATCGAAGGGAACCTATGGCTACACCTTC.

The rearrangement uses TRBV6-5 and TRBJ2-7; 10 bases are shared with TRBD2. The CDR3 consists of 14 residues. Germline-derived CDR1 and CDR2 are MNHEY and SVGAGI. The ends lost 8 bases at V and 3 bases at J; junction bases unmatched: 7. The CDR3 DNA sequence: TGTGCCAGCCGCCGGACTAGCGGAATCTACGAGCAGTACTTC. It yields the protein CASRRTSGIYEQYF.